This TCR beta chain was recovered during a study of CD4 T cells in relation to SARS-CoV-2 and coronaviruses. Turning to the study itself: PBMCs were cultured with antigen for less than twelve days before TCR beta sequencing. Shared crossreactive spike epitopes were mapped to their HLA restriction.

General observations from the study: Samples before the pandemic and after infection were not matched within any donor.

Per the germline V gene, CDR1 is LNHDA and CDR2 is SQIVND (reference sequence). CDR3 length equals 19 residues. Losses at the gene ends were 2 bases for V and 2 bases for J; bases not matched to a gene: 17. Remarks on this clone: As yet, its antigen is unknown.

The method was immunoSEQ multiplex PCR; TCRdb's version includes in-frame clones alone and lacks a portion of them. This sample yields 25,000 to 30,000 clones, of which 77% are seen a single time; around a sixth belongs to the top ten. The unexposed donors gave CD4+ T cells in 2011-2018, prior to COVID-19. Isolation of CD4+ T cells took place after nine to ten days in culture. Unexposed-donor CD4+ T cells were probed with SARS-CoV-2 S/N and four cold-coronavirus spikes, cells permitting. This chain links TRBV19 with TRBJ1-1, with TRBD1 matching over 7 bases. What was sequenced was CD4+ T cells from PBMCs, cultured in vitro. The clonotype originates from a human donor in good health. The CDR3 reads CASSIRSGQGGVPNTEAFF. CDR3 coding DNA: TGTGCCAGTAGTATAAGGTCGGGGCAGGGGGGGGTACCTAACACTGAAGCTTTCTTT.